Presented here are 8 T cell receptor beta chains from one specimen sequenced in a study of T cell responses to AZD1222 COVID-19 vaccine. The repertoire was sequenced with immunoSEQ multiplex PCR; TCRdb's copy has only in-frame clones and lacks some. This sample has roughly 97,000 clones, with approximately 90% found just once. The sample here was peripheral blood, taken on day 0 of AZD1222 vaccination. The receptors originated from an adult in good health.

This chain joins TRBV25-1 and TRBJ2-2, with D perhaps TRBD1 (6 bases). The CDR3 loop spans 15 amino acids. Germline lookup yields CDR1 MGHDK and CDR2 SYGVNS. V was shortened by 8 bases and J by 0 bases, with 13 bases between the two germline ends. The CDR3 is CASEWGPANTGELFF. For the CDR3, the DNA is TGTGCCAGCGAGTGGGGGCCCGCGAACACCGGGGAGCTGTTTTTT.

The rearrangement joins TRBV10-2 to TRBJ1-2; D possibly corresponds to TRBD1 (5 bases). CDR3 size: 13 residues. The germline V and J ends were trimmed by 3 bases and 4 bases, with 9 bases remaining between them. Germline V gene lookup returns CDR1 WSHSY and CDR2 SAAADI. CDR3 nucleotides: TGCGCCAGCAGTGAAAGGGGAATCTATGGCTACACCTTC. Amino acid sequence: CASSERGIYGYTF.

The chain links TRBV4-1 to TRBJ1-2; 8 nucleotides line up with TRBD1. V gave up 8 bases and J gave up 7 bases; unmatched junction bases: 12. The CDR3 is 14 amino acids. Germline loops: CDR1 MGHRA, CDR2 YSYEKL. CDR3 nucleotide sequence: TGCGCCAGCGCAACTGGCAGGGGGCCTAGTGGCTACACCTTC. Encoded protein: CASATGRGPSGYTF.

This chain links TRBV7-9 with TRBJ2-5; no definite D call. V lost 4 bases and J 4 bases, leaving 13 bases between the germline ends. The germline CDR1 and CDR2 sequences are SEHNR and FQNEAQ (reference sequence). The CDR3 runs to 14 residues. This CDR3 reads CASSSGAPVETQYF. DNA for the CDR3: TGTGCCAGCAGCTCAGGCGCCCCGGTAGAGACCCAGTACTTC.

This chain links TRBV4-1 with TRBJ2-1, with D perhaps TRBD1 (6 bases). The ends were cut back, 0 bases at V and 4 bases at J, with 16 bases in the middle. The germline V gene has CDR1 MGHRA and CDR2 YSYEKL. CDR3 length: 17 amino acids. The CDR3 loop is CASSQDWESGHYNEQFF. The CDR3 bases are TGCGCCAGCAGCCAAGACTGGGAATCGGGACATTACAATGAGCAGTTCTTC.

This rearrangement joins TRBV5-1 to TRBJ2-7, with D maybe TRBD1 (6 bases). The V and J ends lost 5 bases and 3 bases respectively, with 18 bases between them. Germline-derived CDR1 and CDR2 are SGHRS and YFSETQ. The CDR3 length is 15 residues. Written as DNA, the CDR3 is TGCGCCAGCAGTTCTACAGGGTATTCCCTCTACGAGCAGTACTTC. As protein: CASSSTGYSLYEQYF.

Turning to this clone: Distinct nucleotide sequences in the sample also encode this CDR3. V usage is TRBV27 and J usage is TRBJ1-2; D is ambiguous. The CDR3 totals 13 residues. V lost 3 bases and J lost 2, with 7 bases in between. Germline values: CDR1 MNHEY, CDR2 SMNVEV (reference sequence). The CDR3 DNA sequence: TGTGCCAGCAGTTTGCGGCAGAACTATGGCTACACCTTC. Its protein product is CASSLRQNYGYTF.

This sequence joins TRBV10-2 and TRBJ1-1; no clear D gene. The CDR3 runs to 17 residues. Germline assignment: CDR1 WSHSY and CDR2 SAAADI. V lost 7 bases and J lost 0, with 21 bases in between. The CDR3 here is CASMRVGGQDLNTEAFF. CDR3 coding DNA: TGCGCCAGCATGAGAGTCGGTGGTCAGGACTTGAACACTGAAGCTTTCTTT.